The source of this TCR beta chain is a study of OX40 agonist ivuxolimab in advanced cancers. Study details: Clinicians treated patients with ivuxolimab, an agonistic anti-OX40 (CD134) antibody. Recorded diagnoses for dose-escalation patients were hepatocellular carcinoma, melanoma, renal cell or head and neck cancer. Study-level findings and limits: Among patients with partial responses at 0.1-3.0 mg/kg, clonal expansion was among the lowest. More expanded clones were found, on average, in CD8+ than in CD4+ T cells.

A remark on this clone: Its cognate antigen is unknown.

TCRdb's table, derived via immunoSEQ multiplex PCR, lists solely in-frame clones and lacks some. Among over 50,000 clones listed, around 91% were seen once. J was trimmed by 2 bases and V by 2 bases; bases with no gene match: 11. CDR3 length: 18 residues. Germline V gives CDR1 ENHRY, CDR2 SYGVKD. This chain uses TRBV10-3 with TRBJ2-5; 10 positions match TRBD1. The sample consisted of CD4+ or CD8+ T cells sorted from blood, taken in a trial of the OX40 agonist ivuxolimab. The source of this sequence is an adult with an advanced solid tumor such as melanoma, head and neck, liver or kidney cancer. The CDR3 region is CAISEGPSDRGLQETQYF. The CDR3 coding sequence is TGTGCCATCAGTGAGGGTCCATCGGACAGGGGGTTACAAGAGACCCAGTACTTC.